This T cell receptor (beta chain) was documented in a study of shared clonotypes between healthy human individuals. Naive-designated CD8 cells lacked CD45RO, were positively enriched for CCR7, and omitted terminally differentiated effector memory CD45RA+ cells. Note on this clone: Its cognate antigen is unknown.

V was trimmed by 6 bases and J by 10 bases, leaving 14 bases between them. Germline loops: CDR1 MNHEY, CDR2 SVGAGI. The CDR3 covers 12 residues. Sorted-subset replicate PCR reactions contained 150 to 200 ng DNA, corresponding to some 28,000 T cell genomes. Sequenced by immunoSEQ multiplex PCR; TCRdb stores in-frame clones only, minus some. The sample consists of nearly 2 million clones, roughly 95% of them appearing once. Study results and caveats: The study found lower generation probabilities in non-shared clonotypes than in those shared by all four donors. Some naive CD4 clonotypes, roughly 4.5%, turned up in common across four donors.

The clonotype was recovered from a man aged 18 to 35 in good health. J is TRBJ2-3 and V is TRBV6-5; D is perhaps TRBD1 or TRBD2 (5 bases each). Source material: naive CD8+ T cells sorted from blood. The CDR3 DNA is TGTGCCAGCAGCTCTGGGGGTACGTCGCAGTATTTT. Protein sequence: CASSSGGTSQYF.